These 22 T cell receptor beta chains came from one sample sequenced in a study of blood T cell repertoires in COVID-19. The method was immunoSEQ multiplex PCR; TCRdb's version includes in-frame clones alone and lacks a portion of them. Altogether around 97,000 clones are present, just under 85% being singletons, with the ten largest covering over 9.5%. The specimen sequenced was peripheral blood. The source of these receptors is a man between 65 and 85 years old with acute or convalescent COVID-19.

This chain joins TRBV6-1 and TRBJ1-2; D possibly corresponds to TRBD1 (5 bases). V shed 3 bases and J shed 4 bases, with 12 bases lying between them. Germline-derived CDR1 and CDR2 are MNHNS and SASEGT. The CDR3 extends over 14 amino acids. DNA of the CDR3: TGTGCCAGCAGTGAGATTTTCGACAGCTATGGCTACACCTTC. This translates into CASSEIFDSYGYTF.

The chain has TRBV24-1 and TRBJ2-3; 9 bases fit TRBD2. V lost 4 bases and J lost 3; bases outside the gene matches: 7. Germline V lookup: CDR1 KGHDR, CDR2 SFDVKD. This CDR3 region has 16 residues. CDR3 sequence reads: CATSDKREVWTDTQYF. The CDR3, as DNA: TGTGCCACCAGTGACAAGCGGGAGGTGTGGACAGATACGCAGTATTTT.

V usage is TRBV18 and J usage is TRBJ1-2, with 10 bases identical to TRBD1. This CDR3 contains 15 residues. Germline V CDR1 and CDR2: KGHSH, LQKENI. The ends lost 4 bases at V and 3 bases at J; junction bases unmatched: 5. The CDR3 region has the DNA TGTGCCAGCTCACGGGGACAGGGGTCTGACTATGGCTACACCTTC. It translates to CASSRGQGSDYGYTF.

This clone is a singleton in its sample. DNA of the CDR3: TGTGCCAGCAGTGAAGGGACAGGGTTTGGCTACACCTTC. This gives the protein CASSEGTGFGYTF. The rearrangement joins TRBV2 to TRBJ1-2, with 8 bases lining up with TRBD1. Germline CDR1 is SNHLY and CDR2 is FYNNEI. Trimming cost V 1 base and J 7 bases; bases outside gene matches: 2. The CDR3 sequence is 13 residues long.

The chain uses TRBV6-5 and TRBJ2-5; 7 bases are a match to TRBD1. The CDR3 totals 13 residues. V shed 7 bases, J shed 5 bases, and the junction held 7 bases outside the gene matches. The V gene's germline CDR1 is MNHEY and CDR2 SVGAGI. In DNA form, the CDR3 reads TGTGCCAGCAAAAAGACAGGGATGGAGACCCAGTACTTC. Amino acids: CASKKTGMETQYF.

This chain joins TRBV5-5 and TRBJ1-1, with 7 bases matching TRBD1. The CDR3 covers 16 residues. The V gene end was trimmed by 3 bases and the J gene end by 0 bases; junction bases not matched to a gene: 8. The germline gives CDR1 SGHKS, CDR2 YYEKEE (reference sequence). CDR3: CASSWASTGLNTEAFF. The CDR3 DNA reads TGTGCCAGCAGCTGGGCCTCGACAGGGCTGAACACTGAAGCTTTCTTT.

The rearrangement uses TRBV6-2 or TRBV6-3 and TRBJ1-2, with no clear D. V dropped 2 bases and J dropped 0 bases, with 4 bases sitting between them. Germline V gene data show CDR1 as MNHEY and CDR2 as SVGEGT. CDR3 length: 13 residues. CDR3 bases: TGTGCCAGCAGTTACGGAGCTAACTATGGCTACACCTTC. Translated: CASSYGANYGYTF.

The J gene is TRBJ1-2, the V gene TRBV30; TRBD1 aligns across 9 bases. The CDR3 is 14 amino acids. Germline V gives CDR1 GTSNPN, CDR2 SVGIG (reference sequence). The J segment lost 2 bases and the V segment lost 5 bases, leaving 6 bases of the junction unmatched. CDR3 sequence reads: CAWSWDRANYGYTF. The DNA of the CDR3 is TGTGCCTGGTCGTGGGACAGGGCAAACTATGGCTACACCTTC.

The chain carries TRBV2 and TRBJ2-7; 7 positions agree with TRBD1. Unmatched junction bases numbered 8, after V lost 10 bases and J lost 2 bases. The CDR3 contains 13 residues. Germline CDR1 is SNHLY and CDR2 is FYNNEI. CDR3 loop: CAINYRGAYEQYF. DNA of the CDR3: TGTGCCATCAATTACAGGGGCGCCTACGAGCAGTACTTC.

The chain has TRBV3-1 (or the pseudogene TRBV3-2) and TRBJ1-2, with D possibly being TRBD1 (6 bases). The V end lost 6 bases, the J end lost 2 bases, and 10 bases lay between the germline ends. The CDR3 extends over 13 amino acids. In germline, CDR1 is LGHDT, CDR2 YNNKEL (reference sequence). Here the CDR3 reads CASSSGQNYGYTF. The DNA of the CDR3 is TGTGCCAGCAGTTCCGGACAGAACTATGGCTACACCTTC.

The rearrangement links TRBV7-9 to TRBJ2-3, with 10 bases identical to TRBD1. From germline, CDR1 is SEHNR and CDR2 FQNEAQ (reference sequence). With 5 bases clipped from V and 3 bases from J, the junction kept 8 bases outside the gene matches. The CDR3 extends over 16 amino acids. The DNA for the CDR3 is TGTGCCAGCAGCGCCTTGACAGGGGGCCTGACAGATACGCAGTATTTT. Translating gives CASSALTGGLTDTQYF.

This rearrangement joins TRBV6-5 to TRBJ2-5; D gene uncertain. Looked up from germline, CDR1 is MNHEY and CDR2 is SVGAGI. The CDR3 is 13 amino acids. Trimming took 2 bases from V and 5 from J, leaving 9 bases between them. The CDR3 loop is CASSYAFKETQYF. CDR3 nucleotide sequence: TGTGCCAGCAGTTACGCGTTCAAGGAGACCCAGTACTTC.

The genes are TRBV5-1 and TRBJ1-2; 7 bases line up with TRBD1. This CDR3 is built from 13 residues. The V segment lost 7 bases and the J segment 7 bases; nucleotides outside the gene matches: 10. Germline values: CDR1 SGHRS, CDR2 YFSETQ. The CDR3: CASSSGQAGGYTF. Here the CDR3 DNA reads TGCGCCAGCTCATCCGGACAGGCGGGTGGCTACACCTTC.

This clone was detected only a few times. The rearrangement uses TRBV7-9 and TRBJ2-7; D not certain. Between the trimmed V and J ends, which lost 0 bases and 0 bases, there was a span of 9 bases. This CDR3 comprises 15 residues. The germline V gene encodes CDR1 SEHNR and CDR2 FQNEAQ (reference sequence). CDR3: CASSLALPVSYEQYF. CDR3 DNA: TGTGCCAGCAGCTTAGCCCTTCCCGTCTCCTACGAGCAGTACTTC.

The rearrangement joins TRBV10-3 to TRBJ2-5, with D perhaps matching TRBD2 (7 bases). CDR1 is ENHRY and CDR2 is SYGVKD in the germline V gene. Trimming left V 4 bases short and J 5 bases short, with 17 bases between. The CDR3 has 15 residues. CDR3: CAISVGGGGSETQYF. CDR3 nucleotide sequence: TGTGCCATCAGTGTGGGGGGGGGCGGCTCCGAGACCCAGTACTTC.

This rearrangement joins TRBV10-2 to TRBJ2-5, with TRBD2 matching 11 bases. V shed 7 bases and J 5 bases; nucleotides not matched to a gene: 9. The CDR3 contains 15 residues. The V gene's germline CDR1 is WSHSY and CDR2 SAAADI. CDR3 sequence: CASIGLAGGSETQYF. The CDR3 nucleotides are TGCGCCAGCATCGGGCTAGCGGGGGGTTCGGAGACCCAGTACTTC.

V and J are TRBV7-9 and TRBJ2-1, with 7 positions matching TRBD2. Germline CDR1 and CDR2: SEHNR and FQNEAQ (reference sequence). The CDR3 length is 16 residues. V lost 5 bases and J lost 0; bases outside the gene matches: 7. Here the CDR3 reads CASSPLAVSSYNEQFF. CDR3 coding DNA: TGTGCCAGCAGCCCCCTAGCGGTTTCCTCCTACAATGAGCAGTTCTTC.

CDR3 nucleotide sequence: TGTGCCAGCAGTTTGCGGCCGGGAGGGATCAGCTCCTACAATGAGCAGTTCTTC. Its translation: CASSLRPGGISSYNEQFF. The chain links TRBV27 to TRBJ2-1; 8 nucleotides align to TRBD2. This CDR3 spans 18 amino acids. The ends lost 3 bases at V and 0 bases at J; junction bases unmatched: 10. Germline CDR1 and CDR2: MNHEY and SMNVEV (reference sequence).

The J gene is TRBJ1-2, the V gene TRBV4-2, with D unresolved. From germline, CDR1 is LGHNA and CDR2 YNFKEQ. The V end lost 0 bases, the J end lost 6 bases, and 11 bases lay between the germline ends. This CDR3 has 14 amino acids. This chain's CDR3 is CASSQEADGHGYTF. The CDR3 region has the DNA TGTGCCAGCAGCCAAGAGGCAGATGGGCATGGCTACACCTTC.

The J gene is TRBJ2-7, the V gene TRBV7-2, with TRBD2 matching over 7 bases. CDR3 length equals 17 residues. The ends lost 5 bases at V and 7 bases at J; junction bases unmatched: 20. Germline V gives CDR1 SGHTA, CDR2 FQGNSA. The CDR3 sequence is CASSPSGSSIRAGEQYF. The CDR3 nucleotides read TGTGCCAGCAGCCCTAGCGGATCGAGCATCCGAGCCGGGGAGCAGTACTTC. The entire variable domain, with the rest obtained from reference TRBV7-2 and TRBJ2-7, is as follows: GAGVSQSPSNKVTEKGKDVELRCDPISGHTALYWYRQSLGQGLEFLIYFQGNSAPDKSGLPSDRFSAERTGGSVSTLTIQRTQQEDSAVYLCASSPSGSSIRAGEQYFGPGTRLTVT.

The chain's CDR3 is CASSSYPNRDREKLFF. CDR3 DNA sequence: TGTGCCAGCAGCTCATACCCTAACAGGGATCGGGAAAAACTGTTTTTT. V is TRBV5-6 and J is TRBJ1-4; D perhaps matches TRBD1 (6 bases). The germline V and J ends were trimmed by 3 bases and 8 bases, with 20 bases remaining between them. Germline CDR1 and CDR2: SGHDT and YYEEEE. The CDR3 is 16 residues long.

The chain couples TRBV19 to TRBJ1-4; 9 bases line up with TRBD1. There are 11 residues in the CDR3. Germline CDR1 LNHDA, CDR2 SQIVND (reference sequence). V lost 10 bases, J lost 9 bases, and 3 bases stayed unmatched. The CDR3 coding sequence is TGTGCCACCGGACAGGGGAAAAAACTGTTTTTT. Amino acids: CATGQGKKLFF.